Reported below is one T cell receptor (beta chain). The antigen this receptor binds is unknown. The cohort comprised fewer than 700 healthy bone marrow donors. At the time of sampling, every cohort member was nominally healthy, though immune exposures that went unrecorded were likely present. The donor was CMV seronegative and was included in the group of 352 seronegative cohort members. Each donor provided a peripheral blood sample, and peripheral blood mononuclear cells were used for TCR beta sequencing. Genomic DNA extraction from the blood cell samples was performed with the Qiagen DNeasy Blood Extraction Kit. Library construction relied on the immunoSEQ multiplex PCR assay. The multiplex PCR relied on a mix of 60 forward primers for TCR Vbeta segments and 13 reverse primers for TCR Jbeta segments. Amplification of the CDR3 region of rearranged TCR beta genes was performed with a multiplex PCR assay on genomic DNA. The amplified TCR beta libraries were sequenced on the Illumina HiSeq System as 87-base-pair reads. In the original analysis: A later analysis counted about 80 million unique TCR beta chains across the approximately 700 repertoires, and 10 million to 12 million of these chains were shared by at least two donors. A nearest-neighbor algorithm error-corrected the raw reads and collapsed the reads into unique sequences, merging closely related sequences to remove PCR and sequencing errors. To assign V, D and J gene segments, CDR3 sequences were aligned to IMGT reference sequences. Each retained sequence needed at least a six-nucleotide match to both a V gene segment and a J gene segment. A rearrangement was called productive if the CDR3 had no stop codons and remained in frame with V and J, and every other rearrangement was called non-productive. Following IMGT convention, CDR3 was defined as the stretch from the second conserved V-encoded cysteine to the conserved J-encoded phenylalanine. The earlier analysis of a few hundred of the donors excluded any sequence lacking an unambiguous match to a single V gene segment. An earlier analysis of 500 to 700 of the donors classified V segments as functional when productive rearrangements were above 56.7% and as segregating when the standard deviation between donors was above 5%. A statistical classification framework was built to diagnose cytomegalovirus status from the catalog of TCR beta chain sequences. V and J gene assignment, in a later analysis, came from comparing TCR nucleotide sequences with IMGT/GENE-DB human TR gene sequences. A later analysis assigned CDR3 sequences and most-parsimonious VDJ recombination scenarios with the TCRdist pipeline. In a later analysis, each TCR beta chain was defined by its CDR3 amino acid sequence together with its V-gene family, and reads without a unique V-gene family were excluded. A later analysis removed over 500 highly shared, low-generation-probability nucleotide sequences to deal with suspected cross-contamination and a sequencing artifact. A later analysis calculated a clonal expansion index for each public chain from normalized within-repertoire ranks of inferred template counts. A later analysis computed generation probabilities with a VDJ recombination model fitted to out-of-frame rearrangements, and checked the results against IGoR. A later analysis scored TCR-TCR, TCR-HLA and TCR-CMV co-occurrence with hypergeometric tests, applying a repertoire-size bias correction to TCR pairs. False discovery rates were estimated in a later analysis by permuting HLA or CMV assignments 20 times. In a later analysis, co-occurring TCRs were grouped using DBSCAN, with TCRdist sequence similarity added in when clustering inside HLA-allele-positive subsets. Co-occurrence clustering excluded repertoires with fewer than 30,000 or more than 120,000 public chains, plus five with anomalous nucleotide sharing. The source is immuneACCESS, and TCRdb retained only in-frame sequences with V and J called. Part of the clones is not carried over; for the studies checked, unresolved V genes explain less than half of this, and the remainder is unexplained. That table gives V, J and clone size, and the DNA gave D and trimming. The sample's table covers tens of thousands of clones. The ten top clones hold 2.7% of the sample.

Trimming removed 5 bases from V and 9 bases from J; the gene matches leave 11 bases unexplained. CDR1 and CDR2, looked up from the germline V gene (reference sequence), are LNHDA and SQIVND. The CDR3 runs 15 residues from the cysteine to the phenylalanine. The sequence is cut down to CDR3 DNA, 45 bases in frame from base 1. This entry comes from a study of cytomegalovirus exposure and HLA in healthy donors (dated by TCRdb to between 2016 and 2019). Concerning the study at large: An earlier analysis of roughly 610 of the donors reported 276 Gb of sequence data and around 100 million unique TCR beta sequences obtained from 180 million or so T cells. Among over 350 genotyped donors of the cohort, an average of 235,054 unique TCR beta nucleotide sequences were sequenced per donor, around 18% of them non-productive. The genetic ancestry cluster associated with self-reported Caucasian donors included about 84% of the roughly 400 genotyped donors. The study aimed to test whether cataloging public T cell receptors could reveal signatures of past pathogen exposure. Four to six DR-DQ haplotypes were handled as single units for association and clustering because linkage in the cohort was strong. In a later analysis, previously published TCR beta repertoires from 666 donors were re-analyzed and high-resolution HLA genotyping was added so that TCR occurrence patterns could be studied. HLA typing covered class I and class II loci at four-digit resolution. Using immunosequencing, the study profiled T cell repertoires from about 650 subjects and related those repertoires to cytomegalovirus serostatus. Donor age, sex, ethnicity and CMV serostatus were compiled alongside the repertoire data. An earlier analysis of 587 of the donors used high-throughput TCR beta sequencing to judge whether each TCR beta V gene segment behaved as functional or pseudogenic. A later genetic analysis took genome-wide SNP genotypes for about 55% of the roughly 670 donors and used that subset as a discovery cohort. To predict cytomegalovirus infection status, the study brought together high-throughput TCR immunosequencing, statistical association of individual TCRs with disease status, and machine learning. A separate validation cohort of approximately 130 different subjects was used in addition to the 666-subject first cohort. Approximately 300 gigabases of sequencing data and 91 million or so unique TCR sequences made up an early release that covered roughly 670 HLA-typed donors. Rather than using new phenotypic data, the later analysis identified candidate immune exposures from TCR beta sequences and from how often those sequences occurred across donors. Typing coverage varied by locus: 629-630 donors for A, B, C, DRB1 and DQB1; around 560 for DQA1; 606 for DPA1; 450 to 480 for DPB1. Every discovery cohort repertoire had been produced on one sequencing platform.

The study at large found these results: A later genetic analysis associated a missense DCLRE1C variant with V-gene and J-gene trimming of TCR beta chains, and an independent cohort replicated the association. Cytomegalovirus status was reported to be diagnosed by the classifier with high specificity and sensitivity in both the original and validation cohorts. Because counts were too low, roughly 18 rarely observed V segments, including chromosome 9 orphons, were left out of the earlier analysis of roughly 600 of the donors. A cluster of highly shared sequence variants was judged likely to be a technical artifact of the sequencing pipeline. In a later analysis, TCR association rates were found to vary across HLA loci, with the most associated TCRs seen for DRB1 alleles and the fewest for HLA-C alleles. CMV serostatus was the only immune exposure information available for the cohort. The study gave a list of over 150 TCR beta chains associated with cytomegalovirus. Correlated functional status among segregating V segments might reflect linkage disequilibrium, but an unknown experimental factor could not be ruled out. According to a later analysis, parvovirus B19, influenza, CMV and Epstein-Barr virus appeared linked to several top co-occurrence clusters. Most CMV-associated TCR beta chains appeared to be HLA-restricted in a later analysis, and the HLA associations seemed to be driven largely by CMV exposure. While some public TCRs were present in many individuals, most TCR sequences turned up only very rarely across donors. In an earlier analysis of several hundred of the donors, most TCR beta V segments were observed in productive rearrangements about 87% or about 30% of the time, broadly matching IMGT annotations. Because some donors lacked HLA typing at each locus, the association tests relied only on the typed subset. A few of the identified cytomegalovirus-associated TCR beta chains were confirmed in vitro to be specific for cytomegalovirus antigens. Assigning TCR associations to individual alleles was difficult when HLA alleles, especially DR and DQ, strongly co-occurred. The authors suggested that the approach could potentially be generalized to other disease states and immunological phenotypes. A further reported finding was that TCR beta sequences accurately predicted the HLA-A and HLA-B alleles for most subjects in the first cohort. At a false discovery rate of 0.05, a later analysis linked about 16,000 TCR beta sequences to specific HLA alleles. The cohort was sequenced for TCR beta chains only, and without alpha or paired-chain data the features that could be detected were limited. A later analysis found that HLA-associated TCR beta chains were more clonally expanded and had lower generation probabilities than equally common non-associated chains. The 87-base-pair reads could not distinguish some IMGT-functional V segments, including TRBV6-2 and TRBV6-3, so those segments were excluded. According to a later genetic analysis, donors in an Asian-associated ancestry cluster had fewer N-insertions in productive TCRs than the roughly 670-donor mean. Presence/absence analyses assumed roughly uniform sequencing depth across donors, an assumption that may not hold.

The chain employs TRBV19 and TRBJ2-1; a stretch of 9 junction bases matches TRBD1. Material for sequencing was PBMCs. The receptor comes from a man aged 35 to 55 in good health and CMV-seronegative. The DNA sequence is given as TGTGCCAGTAGTGTTCGGGGACAGGGAGGAACTGAGCAGTTCTTC. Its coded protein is CASSVRGQGGTEQFF.